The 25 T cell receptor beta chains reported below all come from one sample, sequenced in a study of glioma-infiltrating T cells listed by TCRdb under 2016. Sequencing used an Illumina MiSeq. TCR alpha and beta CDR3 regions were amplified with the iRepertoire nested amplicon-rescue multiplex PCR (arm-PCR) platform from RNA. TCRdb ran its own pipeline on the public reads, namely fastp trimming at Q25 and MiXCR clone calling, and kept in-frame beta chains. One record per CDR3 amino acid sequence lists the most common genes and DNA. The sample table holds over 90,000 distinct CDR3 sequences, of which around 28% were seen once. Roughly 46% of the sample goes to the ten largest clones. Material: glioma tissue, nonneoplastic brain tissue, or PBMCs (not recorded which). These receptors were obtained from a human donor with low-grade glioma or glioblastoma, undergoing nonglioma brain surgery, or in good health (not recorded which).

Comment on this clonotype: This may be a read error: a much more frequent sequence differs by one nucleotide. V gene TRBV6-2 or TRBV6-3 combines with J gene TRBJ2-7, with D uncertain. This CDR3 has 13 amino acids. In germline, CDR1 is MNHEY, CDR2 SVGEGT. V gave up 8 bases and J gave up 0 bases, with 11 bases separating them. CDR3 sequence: CASAKMGSYEQYF. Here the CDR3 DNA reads TGTGCCAGCGCTAAAATGGGCTCCTACGAGCAGTACTTC.

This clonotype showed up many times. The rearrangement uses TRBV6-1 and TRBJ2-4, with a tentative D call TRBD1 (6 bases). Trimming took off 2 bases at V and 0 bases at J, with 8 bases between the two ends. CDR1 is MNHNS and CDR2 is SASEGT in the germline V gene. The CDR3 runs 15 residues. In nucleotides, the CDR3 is TGTGCCAGCAGTGAACCGGGACAAGCCAAAAACATTCAGTACTTC. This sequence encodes CASSEPGQAKNIQYF.

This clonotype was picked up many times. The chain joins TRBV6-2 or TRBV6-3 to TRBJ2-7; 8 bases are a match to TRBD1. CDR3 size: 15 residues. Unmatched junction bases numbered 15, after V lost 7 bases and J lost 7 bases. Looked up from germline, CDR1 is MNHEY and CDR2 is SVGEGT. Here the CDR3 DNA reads TGTGCCAGCACCCGCTCGGGACAGGTGAGGGGGGAGCAGTACTTC. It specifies CASTRSGQVRGEQYF.

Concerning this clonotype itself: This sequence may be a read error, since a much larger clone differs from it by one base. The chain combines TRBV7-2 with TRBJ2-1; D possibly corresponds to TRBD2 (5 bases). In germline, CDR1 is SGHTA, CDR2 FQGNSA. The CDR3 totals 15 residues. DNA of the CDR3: TGTGCCAGCAGCTTTTACGGGGTATCGTACAATGTGCAGTTCTTC. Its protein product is CASSFYGVSYNVQFF.

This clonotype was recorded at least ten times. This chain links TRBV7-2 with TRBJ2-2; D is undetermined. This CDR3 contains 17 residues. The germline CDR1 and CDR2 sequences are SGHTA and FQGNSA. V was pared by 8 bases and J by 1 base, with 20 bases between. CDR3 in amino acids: CASRMFPSAGNTGELFF. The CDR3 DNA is TGTGCCAGCCGTATGTTCCCATCAGCCGGGAACACCGGGGAGCTGTTTTTT.

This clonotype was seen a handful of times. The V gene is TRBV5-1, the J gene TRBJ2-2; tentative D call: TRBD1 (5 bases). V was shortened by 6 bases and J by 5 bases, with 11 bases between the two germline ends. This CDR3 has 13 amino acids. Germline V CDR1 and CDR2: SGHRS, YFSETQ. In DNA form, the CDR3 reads TGCGCCAGCAAGACAGAAATTACCGGGGAGCTGTTTTTT. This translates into CASKTEITGELFF. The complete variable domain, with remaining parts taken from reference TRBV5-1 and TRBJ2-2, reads KAGVTQTPRYLIKTRGQQVTLSCSPISGHRSVSWYQQTPGQGLQFLFEYFSETQRNKGNFPGRFSGRQFSNSRSEMNVSTLELGDSALYLCASKTEITGELFFGEGSRLTVL.

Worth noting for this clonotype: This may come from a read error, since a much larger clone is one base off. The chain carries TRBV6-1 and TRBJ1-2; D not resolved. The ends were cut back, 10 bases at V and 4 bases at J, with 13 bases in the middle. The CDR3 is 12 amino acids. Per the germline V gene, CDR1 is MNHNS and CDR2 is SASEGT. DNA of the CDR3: TGTGCCACCAGCGGGCAGCGCTATGGCTACACCTTC. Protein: CATSGQRYGYTF.

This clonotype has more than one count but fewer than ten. In DNA form, the CDR3 reads TGTGCCAGCAGCCCAAGTCCCGCTAGCTATGAGCAGTTCTTC. Protein: CASSPSPASYEQFF. The chain is built from TRBV7-3 and TRBJ2-1; D is possibly TRBD2 (5 bases). Trimming took 5 bases from V and 8 from J, leaving 16 bases between them. CDR1 is SGHTA and CDR2 is FQGTGA in the germline V gene. This CDR3 has 14 amino acids.

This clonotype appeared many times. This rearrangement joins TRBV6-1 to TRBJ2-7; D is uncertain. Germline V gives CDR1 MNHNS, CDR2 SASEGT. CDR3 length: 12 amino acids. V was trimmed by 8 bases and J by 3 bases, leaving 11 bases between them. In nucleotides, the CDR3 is TGTGCCAGCCGCTACTTTGGCTACGAGCAGTACTTC. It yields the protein CASRYFGYEQYF.

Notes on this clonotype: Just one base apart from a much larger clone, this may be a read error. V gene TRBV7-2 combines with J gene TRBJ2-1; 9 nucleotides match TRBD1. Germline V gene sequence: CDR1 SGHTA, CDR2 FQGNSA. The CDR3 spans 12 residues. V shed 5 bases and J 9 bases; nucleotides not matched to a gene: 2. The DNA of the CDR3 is TGTGCCAGCAGCCCGACAGGGGGTGAGCAGTTCTTC. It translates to CASSPTGGEQFF.

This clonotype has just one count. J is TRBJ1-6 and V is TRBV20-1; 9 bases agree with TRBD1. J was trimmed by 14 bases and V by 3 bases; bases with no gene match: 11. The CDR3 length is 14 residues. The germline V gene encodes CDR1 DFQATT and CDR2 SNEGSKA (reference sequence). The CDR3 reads CSARPGQGLRTLHF. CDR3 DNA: TGCAGTGCTAGGCCGGGACAGGGTTTGAGGACCCTCCACTTT.

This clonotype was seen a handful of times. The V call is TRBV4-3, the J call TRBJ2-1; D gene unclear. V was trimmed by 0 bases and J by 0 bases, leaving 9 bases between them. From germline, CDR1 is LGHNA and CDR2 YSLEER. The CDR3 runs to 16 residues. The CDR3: CASSQDVPSSYNEQFF. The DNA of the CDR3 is TGCGCCAGCAGCCAAGATGTCCCGAGCTCCTACAATGAGCAGTTCTTC.

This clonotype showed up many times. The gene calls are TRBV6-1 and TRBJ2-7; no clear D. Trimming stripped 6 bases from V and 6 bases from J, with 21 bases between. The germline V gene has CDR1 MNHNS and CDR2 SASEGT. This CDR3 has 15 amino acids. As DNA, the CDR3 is TGTGCCAGCAGAGCCCCCCGGACCCCAGTCACCGAGCAGTACTTC. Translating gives CASRAPRTPVTEQYF.

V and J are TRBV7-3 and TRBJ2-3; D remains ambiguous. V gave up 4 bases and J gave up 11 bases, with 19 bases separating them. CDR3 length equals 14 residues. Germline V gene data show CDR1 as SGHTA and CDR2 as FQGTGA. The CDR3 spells CASSSSDPPSQQYF. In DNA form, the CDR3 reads TGTGCCAGCAGCTCCTCCGACCCCCCATCACAGCAGTATTTT.

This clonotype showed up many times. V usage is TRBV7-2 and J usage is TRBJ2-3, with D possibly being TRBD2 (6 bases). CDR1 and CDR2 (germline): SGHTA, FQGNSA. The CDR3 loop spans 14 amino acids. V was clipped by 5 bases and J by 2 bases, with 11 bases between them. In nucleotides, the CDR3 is TGTGCCAGCAGCCAAGGGACTCCCACAGATACGCAGTATTTT. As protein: CASSQGTPTDTQYF.

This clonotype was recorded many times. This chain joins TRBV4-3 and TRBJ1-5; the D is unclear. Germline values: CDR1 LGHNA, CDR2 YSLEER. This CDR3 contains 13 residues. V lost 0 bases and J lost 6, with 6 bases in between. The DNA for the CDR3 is TGCGCCAGCAGCCAAGATTTCAGTCAGCCCCAGCATTTT. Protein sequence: CASSQDFSQPQHF.

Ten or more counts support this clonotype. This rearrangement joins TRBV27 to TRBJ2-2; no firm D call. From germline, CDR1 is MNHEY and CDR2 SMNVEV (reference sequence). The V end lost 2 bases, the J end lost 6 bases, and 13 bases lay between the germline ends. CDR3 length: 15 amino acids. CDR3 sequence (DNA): TGTGCCAGCAGTTTAAGACTTCTCCTGTCCGGGGAGCTGTTTTTT. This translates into CASSLRLLLSGELFF.

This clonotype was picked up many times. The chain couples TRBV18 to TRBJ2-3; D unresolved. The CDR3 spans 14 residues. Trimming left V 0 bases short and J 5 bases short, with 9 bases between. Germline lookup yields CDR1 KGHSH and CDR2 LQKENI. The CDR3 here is CASSPPSSVDTQYF. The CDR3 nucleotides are TGTGCCAGCTCACCACCGTCATCTGTAGATACGCAGTATTTT.

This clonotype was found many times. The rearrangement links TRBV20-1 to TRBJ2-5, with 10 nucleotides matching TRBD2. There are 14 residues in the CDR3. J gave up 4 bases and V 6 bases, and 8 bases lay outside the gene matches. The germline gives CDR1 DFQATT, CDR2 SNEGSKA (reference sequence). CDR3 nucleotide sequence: TGCAGTGCCGAGATAGCGGGGGGAACAGAGACCCAGTACTTC. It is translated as CSAEIAGGTETQYF.

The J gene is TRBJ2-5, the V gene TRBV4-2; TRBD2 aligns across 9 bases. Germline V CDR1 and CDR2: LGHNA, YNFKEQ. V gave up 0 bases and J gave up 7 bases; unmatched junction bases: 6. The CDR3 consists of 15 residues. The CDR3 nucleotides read TGTGCCAGCAGCCAAGATCAGCGGGGGGTTGGGACCCAGTACTTC. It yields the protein CASSQDQRGVGTQYF.

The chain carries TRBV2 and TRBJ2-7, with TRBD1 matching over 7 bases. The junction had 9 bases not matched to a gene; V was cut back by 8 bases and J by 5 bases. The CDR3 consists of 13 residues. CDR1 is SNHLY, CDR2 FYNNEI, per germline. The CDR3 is CASHFNQGDEQYF. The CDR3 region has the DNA TGTGCCAGCCACTTCAACCAGGGGGACGAGCAGTACTTC. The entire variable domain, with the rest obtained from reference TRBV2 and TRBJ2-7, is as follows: EPEVTQTPSHQVTQMGQEVILRCVPISNHLYFYWYRQILGQKVEFLVSFYNNEISEKSEIFDDQFSVERPDGSNFTLKIRSTKLEDSAMYFCASHFNQGDEQYFGPGTRLTVT.

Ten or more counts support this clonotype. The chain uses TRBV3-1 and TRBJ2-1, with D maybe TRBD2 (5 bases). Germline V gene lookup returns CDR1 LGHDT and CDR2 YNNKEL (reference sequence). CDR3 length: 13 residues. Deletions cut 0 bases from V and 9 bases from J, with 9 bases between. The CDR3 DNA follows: TGTGCCAGCAGCCAAGAGAGGAGGAGTGAGCAGTTCTTC. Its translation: CASSQERRSEQFF.

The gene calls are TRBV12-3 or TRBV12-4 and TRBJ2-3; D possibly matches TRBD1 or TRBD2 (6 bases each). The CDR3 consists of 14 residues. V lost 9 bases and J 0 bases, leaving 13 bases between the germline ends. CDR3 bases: TGTGCCAGTCGGGGGCTCACTAGCACAGATACGCAGTATTTT. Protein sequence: CASRGLTSTDTQYF.

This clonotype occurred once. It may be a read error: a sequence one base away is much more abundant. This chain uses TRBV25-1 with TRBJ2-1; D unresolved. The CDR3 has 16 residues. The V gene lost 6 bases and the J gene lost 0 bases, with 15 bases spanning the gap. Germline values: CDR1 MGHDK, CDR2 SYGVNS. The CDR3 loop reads CASSASAAPSYNEQFF. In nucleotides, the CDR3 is TGTGCCAGCAGCGCCTCGGCAGCCCCCTCCTACAATGAGCAGTTCTTC.

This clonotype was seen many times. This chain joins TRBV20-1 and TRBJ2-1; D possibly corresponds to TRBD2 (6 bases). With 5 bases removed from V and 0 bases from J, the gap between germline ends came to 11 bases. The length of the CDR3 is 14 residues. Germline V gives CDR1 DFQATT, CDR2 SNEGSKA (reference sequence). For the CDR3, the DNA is TGCAGTGCTCAGGACTACACCTCCTACAATGAGCAGTTCTTC. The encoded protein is CSAQDYTSYNEQFF.